The 7 T cell receptor beta chains listed next were all sequenced from one sample in a study of response to subunit inactivated influenza vaccine. TCRdb processed the RT-PCR reads anew with MiXCR; each CDR3 protein has one entry. The sample gives hundreds of thousands of distinct CDR3 sequences, about 8% of which show up once; 10% to 15% is in the top ten. The source material was PBMCs from blood, sampled less than 30 months after vaccination. These receptors were collected from a man aged 50-75 years who received an inactivated influenza vaccine.

This clonotype has ten or more counts. The V and J genes are TRBV7-2 and TRBJ1-4; TRBD1 might be the D (5 bases). CDR3 length: 15 residues. Germline values: CDR1 SGHTA, CDR2 FQGNSA. V was shortened by 2 bases and J by 5 bases, with 12 bases between the two germline ends. DNA for the CDR3: TGTGCCAGCAGCTTAAGGTCGGGACGGAATGAAAAACTGTTTTTT. Protein sequence: CASSLRSGRNEKLFF.

This clonotype was found many times. The V gene is TRBV29-1, the J gene TRBJ2-5; a possible D gene is TRBD2 (5 bases). V gave up 1 base and J gave up 2 bases, with 14 bases separating them. CDR1 is SQVTM, CDR2 ANQGSEA, per germline. This CDR3 has 15 amino acids. The CDR3, as DNA: TGCAGCGTTGAAGTCCGGCTATCGGGACAAGAGACCCAGTACTTC. Protein product: CSVEVRLSGQETQYF.

In its sample, this clonotype was seen a few times. The CDR3 coding sequence is TGTGCCACCAGCGGCTCCGGGGCGGGCGATAGCAATCAGCCCCAGCATTTT. This encodes CATSGSGAGDSNQPQHF. The chain links TRBV15 to TRBJ1-5; tentatively, D is TRBD1 (5 bases). The germline V and J ends were trimmed by 5 bases and 0 bases, with 17 bases remaining between them. The germline gives CDR1 LNHNV, CDR2 YYDKDF (reference sequence). The CDR3 sequence is 17 residues long. Using reference TRBV15 and TRBJ1-5 for the parts outside the CDR3, the full variable domain is DAMVIQNPRYQVTQFGKPVTLSCSQTLNHNVMYWYQQKSSQAPKLLFHYYDKDFNNEADTPDNFQSRRPNTSFCFLDIRSPGLGDTAMYLCATSGSGAGDSNQPQHFGDGTRLSIL.

This clonotype showed up many times. This chain's CDR3 is CASSLDFRRTRGSEQFF. CDR3 DNA sequence: TGTGCCAGCAGCTTAGATTTTAGGCGGACCCGGGGTAGTGAGCAGTTCTTC. This chain connects TRBV11-2 to TRBJ2-1, with a tentative D call TRBD2 (5 bases). This CDR3 is 17 amino acids long. Trimming pared 0 bases from V and 9 bases from J, leaving 21 bases between. Germline CDR1 SGHAT, CDR2 FQNNGV.

Regarding this clonotype: The CDR3 does not close with the conserved phenylalanine or tryptophan, likely indicating a read error. DNA of the CDR3: TGTGCCAGCAGTGGGACTAGCGGGAGGTCTAGCGAGCAGTACCTC. Protein sequence: CASSGTSGRSSEQYL. The chain couples TRBV2 to TRBJ2-7; 14 bases map to TRBD2. This CDR3 comprises 15 residues. Losses at the gene ends were 4 bases for V and 6 bases for J; bases not matched to a gene: 5. Germline V gene sequence: CDR1 SNHLY, CDR2 FYNNEI.

This clonotype was picked up many times. V is TRBV4-3 and J is TRBJ2-3; the D gene is possibly TRBD2 (6 bases). Trimming cost V 4 bases and J 4 bases, with 12 bases left between them. The CDR3 has 14 amino acids. The V gene's germline CDR1 is LGHNA and CDR2 YSLEER. This chain's CDR3 is CASSPSLAPDTQYF. As DNA, the CDR3 is TGCGCCAGCAGCCCCTCACTAGCTCCAGATACGCAGTATTTT.

The rearrangement links TRBV27 to TRBJ2-7; no reliable D call. Germline lookup yields CDR1 MNHEY and CDR2 SMNVEV (reference sequence). The CDR3 runs 14 residues. V was clipped by 1 base and J by 0 bases, with 7 bases between them. The CDR3 protein is CASSLFYTSYEQYF. The CDR3 bases are TGTGCCAGCAGTTTATTTTACACCTCCTACGAGCAGTACTTC.